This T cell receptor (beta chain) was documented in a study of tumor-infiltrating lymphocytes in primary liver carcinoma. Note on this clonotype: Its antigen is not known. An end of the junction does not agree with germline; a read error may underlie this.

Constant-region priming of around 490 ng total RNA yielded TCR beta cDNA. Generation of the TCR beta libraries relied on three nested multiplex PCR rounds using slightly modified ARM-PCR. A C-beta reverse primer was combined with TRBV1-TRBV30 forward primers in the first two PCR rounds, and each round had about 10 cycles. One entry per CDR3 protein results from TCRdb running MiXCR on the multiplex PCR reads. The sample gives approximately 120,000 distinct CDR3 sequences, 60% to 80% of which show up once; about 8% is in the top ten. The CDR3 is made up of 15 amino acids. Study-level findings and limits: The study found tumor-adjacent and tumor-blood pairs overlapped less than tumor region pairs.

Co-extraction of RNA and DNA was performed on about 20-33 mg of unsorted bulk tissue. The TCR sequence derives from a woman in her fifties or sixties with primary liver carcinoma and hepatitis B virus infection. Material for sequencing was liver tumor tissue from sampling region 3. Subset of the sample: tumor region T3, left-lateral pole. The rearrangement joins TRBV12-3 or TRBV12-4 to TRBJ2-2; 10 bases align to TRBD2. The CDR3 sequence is CAGSSGLAVTRELFF. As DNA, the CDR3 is TGTGCCGGCAGTTCTGGACTAGCGGTCACCCGGGAGCTGTTTTTT.